This T cell receptor beta chain was observed in a study of CD8 T cells in ankylosing spondylitis. The CDR3 spans 15 residues. CDR1 is SGHVS and CDR2 is FQNEAQ in the germline V gene. Trimming pared 3 bases from V and 5 bases from J, leaving 13 bases between. Quantitative 5'-RACE was performed with molecular barcodes, and it yielded the TCR beta libraries. TCRdb re-called the 5' RACE reads with MiXCR, one entry per CDR3 protein. The sample holds about 250,000 distinct CDR3 sequences, roughly a tenth seen once. Study results and caveats: The clones that were linked to disease were reported to be significantly enriched in matched synovial fluid samples from ankylosing spondylitis patients. Previously reported in reactive arthritis synovial fluid and blood were some of the motif variants. Ankylosing spondylitis blood seemed to carry a telltale TCR beta motif made of several highly homologous variants.

This clonotype was recorded a few times. What it recognizes is unknown. The genes are TRBV7-8 and TRBJ2-2; D may be TRBD2 (6 bases). Sequenced material: blood, either unsorted or a sorted T cell fraction (not recorded which). The receptor's source is a male donor with ankylosing spondylitis or in good health (not recorded which). The CDR3, as DNA: TGTGCCAGCAGCTTGACAGAGAGCGGGACCGGGGAGCTGTTTTTT. Its translation is CASSLTESGTGELFF.